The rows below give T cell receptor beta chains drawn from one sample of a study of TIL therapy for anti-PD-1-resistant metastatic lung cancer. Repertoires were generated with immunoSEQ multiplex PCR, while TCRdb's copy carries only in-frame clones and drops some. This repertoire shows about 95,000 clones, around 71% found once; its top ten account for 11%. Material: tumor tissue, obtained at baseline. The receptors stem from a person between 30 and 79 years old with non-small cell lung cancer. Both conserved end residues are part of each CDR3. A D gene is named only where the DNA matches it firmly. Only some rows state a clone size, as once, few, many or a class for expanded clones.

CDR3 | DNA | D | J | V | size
CASSQGGSAGGAWAFF | TGCGCCAGCAGCCAAGGGGGGTCTGCAGGGGGAGCATGGGCTTTCTTT | TRBD1 | TRBJ1-1 | TRBV5-1 | .
CASSLGGSAYNEQFF | TGTGCCAGCAGCTTAGGCGGGAGTGCCTACAATGAGCAGTTCTTC | TRBD2 | TRBJ2-1 | TRBV11-2 | .
CASSTRNEKLFF | TGTGCCAGCAGCACTCGTAATGAAAAACTGTTTTTT | . | TRBJ1-4 | TRBV12-3/TRBV12-4 | many
CASSQARTSGQFF | TGTGCCAGCAGCCAAGCAAGGACTAGCGGGCAGTTCTTC | TRBD2 | TRBJ2-1 | TRBV4-2 | .
CASWAGTGDYEQYF | TGTGCCAGCTGGGCCGGGACAGGGGACTACGAGCAGTACTTC | TRBD1 | TRBJ2-7 | TRBV4-2 | .
CASSLSGTGLSNTQYF | TGTGCCAGCAGCTTATCCGGGACAGGGCTTTCCAATACGCAGTATTTT | TRBD1 | TRBJ2-3 | TRBV11-2 | once
CASSMGSGNTYEQYF | TGTGCCAGTAGTATGGGTAGCGGGAATACCTACGAGCAGTACTTC | TRBD2 | TRBJ2-7 | TRBV19 | .
CATTEGWANYGYTF | TGTGCCACGACAGAGGGTTGGGCTAACTATGGCTACACCTTC | . | TRBJ1-2 | TRBV19 | .
CASKGPAGLRDTQYF | TGTGCCAGCAAGGGTCCAGCGGGCTTGCGGGATACGCAGTATTTT | . | TRBJ2-3 | TRBV9 | few
CASSEAGRGYQPQHF | TGTGCCAGCAGTGAAGCCGGCCGGGGATATCAGCCCCAGCATTTT | . | TRBJ1-5 | TRBV6-1 | .
CASSPSANTGELFF | TGCGCCAGCAGCCCCAGCGCGAACACCGGGGAGCTGTTTTTT | . | TRBJ2-2 | TRBV10-1 | .
CASSEPRNEQFF | TGCGCCAGCAGTGAGCCGCGGAATGAGCAGTTCTTC | . | TRBJ2-1 | TRBV5-1 | .
CASRVWGALYEQYF | TGTGCCAGCAGGGTATGGGGGGCGCTCTACGAGCAGTACTTC | . | TRBJ2-7 | TRBV13 | .
CASSSQRTSGEYEQYF | TGTGCCAGCAGTTCCCAGAGGACTAGCGGAGAGTACGAGCAGTACTTC | TRBD2 | TRBJ2-7 | TRBV6-6 | .
CASSLWGRAPLHF | TGTGCCAGCAGTTTATGGGGCAGGGCTCCCCTCCACTTT | . | TRBJ1-6 | TRBV12-3/TRBV12-4 | .
CASSSSDRGRETQYF | TGTGCCAGCAGCTCATCGGACAGGGGGCGAGAGACCCAGTACTTC | TRBD1 | TRBJ2-5 | TRBV7-9 | .
CASSPTETSGNEQYF | TGTGCCAGCTCACCAACGGAGACTAGCGGGAACGAGCAGTACTTC | TRBD2 | TRBJ2-7 | TRBV18 | .
CASSFLTGELFF | TGTGCCAGCAGTTTCCTCACCGGGGAGCTGTTTTTT | . | TRBJ2-2 | TRBV12-3/TRBV12-4 | .
CASSFNRGSYEQYF | TGTGCCAGCAGCTTCAACAGGGGGAGCTACGAGCAGTACTTC | TRBD1 | TRBJ2-7 | TRBV7-8 | many
CSAKGGQPQHF | TGCAGTGCTAAGGGGGGTCAGCCCCAGCATTTT | . | TRBJ1-5 | TRBV20-1 | .
CASSLAASFDTQYF | TGTGCCAGCAGCTTAGCGGCTAGCTTTGACACGCAGTATTTT | . | TRBJ2-3 | TRBV7-9 | few
CASSLAHGRGDTQYF | TGTGCCAGCAGCTTAGCCCACGGACGGGGGGATACGCAGTATTTT | . | TRBJ2-3 | TRBV7-2 | .
CASREPGLAGDETQYF | TGTGCCAGCAGGGAACCGGGACTAGCGGGGGACGAGACCCAGTACTTC | TRBD2 | TRBJ2-5 | TRBV6-1 | .
CASSPRGGATYEQYF | TGTGCCAGCAGTCCTCGGGGGGGGGCCACCTACGAGCAGTACTTC | TRBD2 | TRBJ2-7 | TRBV6-5 | .
CASSFRTGGISTDTQYF | TGTGCCAGCAGCTTTCGGACAGGTGGGATTAGCACAGATACGCAGTATTTT | TRBD1 | TRBJ2-3 | TRBV5-4 | .
CASRTTGAYSYEQYF | TGCGCCAGCAGGACGACAGGGGCTTACTCCTACGAGCAGTACTTC | TRBD1 | TRBJ2-7 | TRBV5-1 | .
CASSKTGRRAFF | TGTGCCAGCAGCAAGACAGGGAGACGTGCTTTCTTT | TRBD1 | TRBJ1-1 | TRBV6-5 | .
CASSPPRTGLHNEQFF | TGTGCCAGCTCACCACCAAGGACAGGGTTACACAATGAGCAGTTCTTC | TRBD1 | TRBJ2-1 | TRBV18 | .
CASSYQRSTDTQYF | TGTGCCAGCAGCTATCAAAGGAGCACAGATACGCAGTATTTT | . | TRBJ2-3 | TRBV5-8 | .
CASSSPGQAKTEAFF | TGTGCCAGTAGTAGCCCCGGACAGGCGAAGACTGAAGCTTTCTTT | TRBD1 | TRBJ1-1 | TRBV19 | .
CASSFSRGNSPLHF | TGTGCCAGCAGCTTTTCCAGGGGCAATTCACCCCTCCACTTT | . | TRBJ1-6 | TRBV5-4 | .
CATSDRTSGGDSALDTQYF | TGTGCCACCAGTGACCGGACTAGCGGGGGGGACTCTGCTCTAGATACGCAGTATTTT | TRBD2 | TRBJ2-3 | TRBV24-1 | .
CASSLALAGPTDTQYF | TGTGCCAGCAGCTTAGCACTAGCGGGGCCGACAGATACGCAGTATTTT | TRBD2 | TRBJ2-3 | TRBV7-2 | few
CATSDLKNPNQPQHF | TGTGCCACCAGTGATTTGAAGAATCCCAATCAGCCCCAGCATTTT | . | TRBJ1-5 | TRBV24-1 | .
CASSFLFTGGLDDTQYF | TGTGCCAGCAGTTTCCTTTTTACGGGGGGCTTGGACGATACGCAGTATTTT | . | TRBJ2-3 | TRBV27 | .
CASRQDLHNSPLHF | TGTGCCAGTCGACAGGACCTACATAATTCACCCCTCCACTTT | . | TRBJ1-6 | TRBV7-2 | .
CATSDASSYNEQFF | TGTGCCACCAGTGACGCTAGCTCCTACAATGAGCAGTTCTTC | . | TRBJ2-1 | TRBV24-1 | .
CASSQFPGSNQPQHF | TGTGCCAGCAGCCAGTTCCCCGGCAGCAATCAGCCCCAGCATTTT | . | TRBJ1-5 | TRBV16 | medium-sized
CASSRQTGTGIGNEQFF | TGTGCCAGCAGCCGTCAAACCGGGACAGGGATCGGTAATGAGCAGTTCTTC | TRBD1 | TRBJ2-1 | TRBV7-2 | .
CASSLSGVNTEAFF | TGTGCCAGCAGCTTATCAGGGGTGAACACTGAAGCTTTCTTT | . | TRBJ1-1 | TRBV7-2 | many
CASSTGTGIYEQYF | TGTGCCAGCAGTACCGGGACAGGTATTTACGAGCAGTACTTC | TRBD1 | TRBJ2-7 | TRBV27 | .
CASSLQAYEQYF | TGCGCCAGCAGTCTACAGGCCTACGAGCAGTACTTC | . | TRBJ2-7 | TRBV23-1 | .
CASSLPGQETQYF | TGTGCCAGCAGTTTGCCGGGGCAAGAGACCCAGTACTTC | . | TRBJ2-5 | TRBV28 | .
CASSPVLREPSYEQYF | TGTGCCAGCAGCCCTGTTTTGCGGGAGCCTTCCTACGAGCAGTACTTC | TRBD2 | TRBJ2-7 | TRBV7-8 | few
CASSTQGGLGSPLHF | TGTGCCAGCAGCACCCAGGGAGGGCTGGGTTCACCCCTCCACTTT | . | TRBJ1-6 | TRBV7-2 | .
CASSLGTGTQEQYF | TGTGCCAGCAGCTTGGGGACAGGGACCCAAGAGCAGTACTTC | TRBD1 | TRBJ2-7 | TRBV5-4 | few
CSATFPPLHF | TGCAGTGCTACGTTCCCACCCCTCCACTTT | . | TRBJ1-6 | TRBV20-1 | .
CASRRTGTDTQYF | TGTGCCAGCAGGAGGACAGGGACAGATACGCAGTATTTT | TRBD1 | TRBJ2-3 | TRBV5-4 | .
CASSPSRSEPVQYF | TGTGCCAGCTCACCGTCCAGGTCTGAGCCTGTGCAGTACTTC | . | TRBJ2-7 | TRBV18 | .